The T cell receptor (beta chain) under discussion was sequenced for a study of shared clonotypes between healthy human individuals. Only in-frame clones appear in the TCRdb table, and some are missing; sequencing was by immunoSEQ multiplex PCR. Among about 2,500,000 clones, around nine tenths were seen once, and the ten largest hold roughly 0.15%. Germline values: CDR1 LNHDA, CDR2 SQIVND (reference sequence). The ends were cut back, 1 base at V and 8 bases at J, with 9 bases in the middle. This CDR3 has 14 residues. This clonotype originated in a man aged 18 to 29 in good health. The sequencing input was naive CD4+ T cells sorted from blood. The sample's subset: CD45RA+ positively selected. This sequence joins TRBV19 and TRBJ1-6, with unresolved D. CDR3 coding DNA: TGTGCCAGTAGTATAGTGAGTGGGGATTCACCCCTCCACTTT. This sequence encodes CASSIVSGDSPLHF.